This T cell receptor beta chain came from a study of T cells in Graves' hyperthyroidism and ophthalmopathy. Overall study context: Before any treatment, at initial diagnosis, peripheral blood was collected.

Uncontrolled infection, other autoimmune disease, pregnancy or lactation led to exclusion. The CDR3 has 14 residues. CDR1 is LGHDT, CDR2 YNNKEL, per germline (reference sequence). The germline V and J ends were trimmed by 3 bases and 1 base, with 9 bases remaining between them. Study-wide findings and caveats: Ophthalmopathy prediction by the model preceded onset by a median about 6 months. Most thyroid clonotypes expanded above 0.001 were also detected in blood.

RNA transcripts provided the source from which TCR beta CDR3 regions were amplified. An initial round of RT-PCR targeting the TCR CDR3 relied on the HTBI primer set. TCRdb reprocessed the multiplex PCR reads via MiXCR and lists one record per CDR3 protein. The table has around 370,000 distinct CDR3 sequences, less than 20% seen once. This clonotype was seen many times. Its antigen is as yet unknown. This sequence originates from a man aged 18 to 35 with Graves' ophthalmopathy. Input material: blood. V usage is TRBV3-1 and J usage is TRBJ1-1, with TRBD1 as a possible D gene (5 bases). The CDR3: CASSQVTGNTEAFF. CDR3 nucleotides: TGTGCCAGCAGCCAGGTCACAGGGAACACTGAAGCTTTCTTT.